Shown below are 18 T cell receptor beta chains from a single sample sequenced in a study of graft-versus-host responses after intestinal transplantation. Clones were read by immunoSEQ multiplex PCR, and TCRdb kept only the in-frame ones, dropping some. The sample gives 25,000 to 30,000 clones, 85% to 95% of which show up once; over 0.7% is in the top ten. Material: PBMCs, obtained 66 days after intestinal transplant. Source of these receptors: a human patient who received an intestinal transplant, so some T cells may come from the graft donor.

The chain employs TRBV2 and TRBJ2-2; D gene uncertain. Trimming removed 8 bases from V and 0 bases from J, with 7 bases in between. This CDR3 is built from 13 residues. Germline V lookup: CDR1 SNHLY, CDR2 FYNNEI. CDR3 amino acids: CASGPPNTGELFF. DNA of the CDR3: TGTGCCAGCGGTCCCCCGAACACCGGGGAGCTGTTTTTT.

This chain uses TRBV10-3 with TRBJ2-7; D is uncertain. The CDR3 is 14 amino acids. Germline loops: CDR1 ENHRY, CDR2 SYGVKD. V lost 8 bases to trimming and J lost 2 bases, with 16 bases between them. CDR3 sequence (DNA): TGTGCCATCGGGGAACCCTTAATTACCTACGAGCAGTACTTC. Its protein product is CAIGEPLITYEQYF.

The chain has TRBV28 and TRBJ2-5; 12 bases line up with TRBD2. This CDR3 is 15 amino acids long. J gave up 6 bases and V 4 bases, and 6 bases lay outside the gene matches. Looked up from germline, CDR1 is MDHEN and CDR2 is SYDVKM. The CDR3 DNA sequence: TGTGCCAGCAGTTCTCTAGCGGGAGGGCCCCAGACCCAGTACTTC. Protein product: CASSSLAGGPQTQYF. The entire variable domain, with the rest obtained from reference TRBV28 and TRBJ2-5, is as follows: DVKVTQSSRYLVKRTGEKVFLECVQDMDHENMFWYRQDPGLGLRLIYFSYDVKMKEKGDIPEGYSVSREKKERFSLILESASTNQTSMYLCASSSLAGGPQTQYFGPGTRLLVL.

The J gene is TRBJ2-6, the V gene TRBV5-6; no definite D call. Germline V CDR1 and CDR2: SGHDT, YYEEEE. The CDR3 has 18 amino acids. The V gene lost 7 bases and the J gene lost 5 bases, with 25 bases spanning the gap. The DNA of the CDR3 is TGTGCCAGCCTACTTTTCAATAAGTCACAAAGTCGGGCCAACGTCCTGACTTTC. Translating it yields CASLLFNKSQSRANVLTF. The whole variable domain, filled in from reference TRBV5-6 and TRBJ2-6, reads DAGVTQSPTHLIKTRGQQVTLRCSPKSGHDTVSWYQQALGQGPQFIFQYYEEEERQRGNFPDRFSGHQFPNYSSELNVNALLLGDSALYLCASLLFNKSQSRANVLTFGAGSRLTVL.

The gene calls are TRBV4-1 and TRBJ1-2; 7 bases agree with TRBD1. V was pared by 7 bases and J by 4 bases, with 12 bases of the junction left unmatched. Germline CDR1 and CDR2: MGHRA and YSYEKL. The CDR3 has 15 residues. The CDR3: CASTNEQGWGYGYTF. CDR3 nucleotide sequence: TGCGCCAGCACCAACGAACAGGGGTGGGGCTATGGCTACACCTTC.

V and J are TRBV27 and TRBJ2-7; D perhaps matches TRBD2 (6 bases). Trimming cost V 3 bases and J 1 base, with 16 bases left between them. Germline CDR1 reads MNHEY; CDR2 reads SMNVEV (reference sequence). This CDR3 region has 16 residues. Here the CDR3 DNA reads TGTGCCAGCAGTTTTAGCGGTTCAGGGACTTCCTACGAGCAGTACTTC. Amino acid sequence: CASSFSGSGTSYEQYF.

The chain joins TRBV9 to TRBJ2-7, with D perhaps matching TRBD1 (6 bases). The CDR3 spans 14 residues. Germline V gene lookup returns CDR1 SGDLS and CDR2 YYNGEE. The V end lost 1 base, the J end lost 4 bases, and 12 bases lay between the germline ends. The CDR3 bases are TGTGCCAGCAGCGTAAGCAGGGGCGGGTACGAGCAGTACTTC. Protein sequence: CASSVSRGGYEQYF.

This chain connects TRBV27 to TRBJ2-7; D ambiguous. CDR1 is MNHEY, CDR2 SMNVEV, per germline (reference sequence). This CDR3 comprises 14 residues. Trimming removed 4 bases from V and 3 bases from J, with 13 bases in between. CDR3 nucleotide sequence: TGTGCCAGCAGTTCGGGCATCTCAGTCTACGAGCAGTACTTC. This gives the protein CASSSGISVYEQYF.

J is TRBJ2-6 and V is TRBV11-2, with 8 bases identical to TRBD2. The J segment lost 0 bases and the V segment lost 2 bases, leaving 3 bases of the junction unmatched. Germline CDR1 is SGHAT and CDR2 is FQNNGV. This CDR3 is built from 17 residues. The CDR3 here is CASSLLAGISGANVLTF. The DNA of the CDR3 is TGTGCCAGCAGCTTACTAGCGGGCATCTCTGGGGCCAACGTCCTGACTTTC.

The chain links TRBV27 to TRBJ2-7, with D perhaps TRBD2 (5 bases). The V and J ends lost 6 bases and 6 bases respectively, with 15 bases between them. CDR3 length: 13 residues. The germline V gene has CDR1 MNHEY and CDR2 SMNVEV (reference sequence). CDR3 region: CASSWSGESEQYF. The CDR3 DNA is TGTGCCAGCAGCTGGTCCGGGGAGAGCGAGCAGTACTTC.

V and J are TRBV18 and TRBJ1-2, with D perhaps TRBD1 (5 bases). The CDR3 extends over 14 amino acids. The germline V gene encodes CDR1 KGHSH and CDR2 LQKENI. V lost 5 bases and J lost 4, with 14 bases in between. The CDR3 coding sequence is TGTGCCAGCTCAACAGAAGACAGAGGCTATGGCTACACCTTC. Its translation is CASSTEDRGYGYTF.

This clone was counted once. J is TRBJ2-1 and V is TRBV6-1, with D tentatively TRBD1 or TRBD2 (5 bases each). The V gene lost 7 bases and the J gene lost 6 bases, with 13 bases spanning the gap. The CDR3 runs 13 residues. Germline loops: CDR1 MNHNS, CDR2 SASEGT. CDR3 in DNA: TGTGCCAGCAAATTGGGACGACTCAATGAGCAGTTCTTC. It yields the protein CASKLGRLNEQFF.

The chain carries TRBV4-1 and TRBJ2-3, with 8 bases that match TRBD2. CDR3 length: 15 amino acids. The germline V gene has CDR1 MGHRA and CDR2 YSYEKL. The trim removed 7 bases at V and 2 bases at J, leaving 8 bases unmatched. In DNA form, the CDR3 reads TGCGCCAGCAATTGGCGGGAGGACTTCACAGATACGCAGTATTTT. Translating gives CASNWREDFTDTQYF.

This chain connects TRBV6-4 to TRBJ2-1, with TRBD1 identical over 9 bases. The germline V gene has CDR1 MRHNA and CDR2 SNTAGT. Trimming took 0 bases from V and 7 from J; bases not matched to a gene: 4. The CDR3 runs to 15 residues. DNA for the CDR3: TGTGCCAGCAGTGACTCGACAGGGGGAGGGAATGAGCAGTTCTTC. It translates to CASSDSTGGGNEQFF.

This chain links TRBV7-9 with TRBJ2-2; TRBD1 or TRBD2 may be the D gene (5 bases each). The V gene lost 8 bases and the J gene lost 0 bases, with 10 bases spanning the gap. This CDR3 spans 14 amino acids. Germline CDR1 SEHNR, CDR2 FQNEAQ (reference sequence). The CDR3 bases are TGTGCCAGCCCCGGGGCCGCGAACACCGGGGAGCTGTTTTTT. Protein sequence: CASPGAANTGELFF.

The chain employs TRBV30 and TRBJ2-7; the D gene is possibly TRBD1 (5 bases). V lost 4 bases and J 5 bases, leaving 12 bases between the germline ends. Germline CDR1 and CDR2: GTSNPN and SVGIG (reference sequence). The CDR3 runs to 12 residues. For the CDR3, the DNA is TGTGCCTGGACAGGGATTGGGAACGAGCAGTACTTC. The encoded protein is CAWTGIGNEQYF.

The chain carries TRBV6-6 and TRBJ1-2; D remains unclear. Germline V gives CDR1 MNHNY, CDR2 SVGAGI (reference sequence). The length of the CDR3 is 14 residues. Between the trimmed V and J ends, which lost 7 bases and 1 base, there was a span of 13 bases. CDR3 sequence: CASNPPDLNYGYTF. The CDR3 region has the DNA TGTGCCAGCAATCCGCCGGACCTTAACTATGGCTACACCTTC.

The V call is TRBV5-4, the J call TRBJ2-7; D not certain. The CDR3 loop spans 20 amino acids. Per germline, CDR1 SGHNT and CDR2 YYREEE (reference sequence). Deletions cut 1 base from V and 4 bases from J, with 30 bases between. CDR3 bases: TGTGCCAGCAGCTTGTTTTCATCTTGGTCGGTCGCAGGAACAAAATACGAGCAGTACTTC. Protein: CASSLFSSWSVAGTKYEQYF.